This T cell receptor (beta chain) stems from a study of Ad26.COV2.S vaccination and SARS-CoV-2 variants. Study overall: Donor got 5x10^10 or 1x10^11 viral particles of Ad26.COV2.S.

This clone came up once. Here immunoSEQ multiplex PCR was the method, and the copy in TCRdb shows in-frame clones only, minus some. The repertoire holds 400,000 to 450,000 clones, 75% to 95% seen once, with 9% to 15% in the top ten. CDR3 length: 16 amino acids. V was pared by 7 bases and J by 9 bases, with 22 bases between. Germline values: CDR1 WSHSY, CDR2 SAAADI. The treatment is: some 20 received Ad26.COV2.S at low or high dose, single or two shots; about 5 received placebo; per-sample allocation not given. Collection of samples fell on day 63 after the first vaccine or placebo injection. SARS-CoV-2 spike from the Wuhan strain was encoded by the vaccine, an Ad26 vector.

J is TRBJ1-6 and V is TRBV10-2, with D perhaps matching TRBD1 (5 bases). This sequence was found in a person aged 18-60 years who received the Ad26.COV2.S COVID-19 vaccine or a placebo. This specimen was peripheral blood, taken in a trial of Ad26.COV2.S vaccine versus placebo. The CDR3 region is CASNIVGDLSASPLHF. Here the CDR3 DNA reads TGCGCCAGCAACATTGTAGGGGACCTCTCTGCTTCACCCCTCCACTTT.